These 7 T cell receptor beta chains share one sample of origin, sequenced in a study of T cells in tuberculosis. Stated time point: new active TB diagnosis, blood taken before or within 7 days of starting treatment. Measured with immunoSEQ multiplex PCR; TCRdb has only the in-frame clones, and not every one. The sample shows around 40,000 clones, roughly 94% of them seen only once. The sequenced sample was PBMCs, obtained at tuberculosis diagnosis. Receptor source: an adult with tuberculosis.

The rearrangement joins TRBV14 to TRBJ1-1, with TRBD1 identical over 7 bases. J gave up 1 base and V 4 bases, and 6 bases lay outside the gene matches. In germline, CDR1 is SGHDN, CDR2 FVKESK. The CDR3 contains 15 residues. CDR3 DNA: TGTGCCAGCAGCCGTCTAAGGGGGCCGAACACTGAAGCTTTCTTT. Protein sequence: CASSRLRGPNTEAFF.

The chain has TRBV5-5 and TRBJ1-5, with unresolved D. Germline V gene lookup returns CDR1 SGHKS and CDR2 YYEKEE (reference sequence). V gave up 4 bases and J gave up 1 base, with 15 bases separating them. The CDR3 runs 16 residues. The CDR3 spells CASSLEGYWSNQPQHF. In DNA, the CDR3 is TGTGCCAGCAGCCTAGAGGGTTATTGGAGCAATCAGCCCCAGCATTTT.

The V gene is TRBV4-1, the J gene TRBJ1-2, with D possibly matching TRBD1 (5 bases). Deletions cut 3 bases from V and 7 bases from J, with 15 bases between. Germline V CDR1 and CDR2: MGHRA, YSYEKL. This CDR3 contains 14 residues. The CDR3 is CASSQAAGRGGYTF. The CDR3 region has the DNA TGCGCCAGCAGCCAGGCAGCAGGGCGCGGTGGCTACACCTTC.

The V and J genes are TRBV4-1 and TRBJ1-1; the D gene is possibly TRBD1 (6 bases). The CDR3 length is 16 residues. Trimming cost V 6 bases and J 0 bases, with 17 bases left between them. The germline CDR1 and CDR2 sequences are MGHRA and YSYEKL. CDR3 DNA: TGCGCCAGCAGTCGCGGGGGGCAGGGGATGAACACTGAAGCTTTCTTT. Translation: CASSRGGQGMNTEAFF.

The table lists this clone with a count of one. The chain joins TRBV10-1 to TRBJ2-1, with unresolved D. The CDR3 sequence is 10 residues long. The V gene lost 7 bases and the J gene lost 13 bases, with 11 bases spanning the gap. From germline, CDR1 is WNHNN and CDR2 SYGVQD (reference sequence). The CDR3 bases are TGCGCCAGCATTAAGACAAGCCAGTTCTTC. It translates to CASIKTSQFF.

The chain is built from TRBV11-2 and TRBJ2-7; 8 nucleotides match TRBD1. The germline CDR1 and CDR2 sequences are SGHAT and FQNNGV. CDR3 length: 14 amino acids. The V segment lost 5 bases and the J segment 5 bases; nucleotides outside the gene matches: 8. This CDR3 is CASSPPGQAHEQYF. Here the CDR3 DNA reads TGTGCCAGCAGCCCTCCGGGACAGGCCCACGAGCAGTACTTC.

This sequence joins TRBV18 and TRBJ2-7; TRBD2 agrees at 10 bases. The CDR3 contains 15 residues. Trimming removed 1 base from V and 6 bases from J; junction bases left unmatched: 6. Germline loops: CDR1 KGHSH, CDR2 LQKENI. The CDR3 sequence: CASSPLAGGPSEQYF. In DNA, the CDR3 is TGTGCCAGCTCACCACTAGCGGGGGGACCATCCGAGCAGTACTTC.